These T cell receptor beta chains were read from a single sample in a study of regulatory T cells in long-lasting Graves disease. In TCRdb, the multiplex PCR reads were re-called with MiXCR into one record per CDR3 protein. The table has 600,000 to 850,000 distinct CDR3 sequences, approximately 29% seen once. The starting material was peripheral blood mononuclear cells (PBMCs), obtained when the disease was refractory, from a patient treated with antithyroid drugs. The receptor source for this set is a female donor with Graves disease. Both conserved end residues are part of each CDR3. The D gene is left open where the match is weak.

d_gene,v_gene,CDR3aa
.,TRBV6-1,CASSLDIRGFNYGYTF
.,TRBV11-2,CASSGQGRNTEAFF
.,TRBV7-9,CASSLGAGPSYEQYF
.,TRBV29-1,CSASVTNTGELFF
.,TRBV3-1,CASSPGEGRTYGYTF
TRBD2,TRBV6-2/TRBV6-3,CASSRLASTGELFF
.,TRBV19,CASSIGAVDGYTF
TRBD1,TRBV7-6,CASSPLPPRTGGLNQPQHF
TRBD1,TRBV3-1,CASSQGQGATEAFF
TRBD1,TRBV10-3,CAILTETGAHGGYTF
.,TRBV19,CASSISRVANEKLFF
TRBD1,TRBV20-1,CSAFQGAGNQPQHF
TRBD1,TRBV7-9,CASSPLQGMQYF
TRBD1,TRBV6-2/TRBV6-3,CASSPARGMNTEAFF
TRBD2,TRBV20-1,CSASEGLVGEQYF
.,TRBV12-3/TRBV12-4,CASTNWGELFF
TRBD1,TRBV19,CASNAQNRQGRNTEAFF
.,TRBV30,CAWSAGLDTEAFF
.,TRBV28,CASSSGAGEGYEQYF
.,TRBV5-1,CASSWGWGQLNTEAFF
.,TRBV24-1,CATSEGRSESVFGGYTF
TRBD2,TRBV12-3/TRBV12-4,CASRTGTSGRQFF
TRBD1,TRBV6-1,CASSRAGTGIEAFF
TRBD2,TRBV12-3/TRBV12-4,CASRKAGGPYEQYF
.,TRBV3-1,CASSHRFNQPQHF
TRBD2,TRBV10-1,CASNGREVYEQYF
.,TRBV7-9,CASSFIQGRIEAQYF